This T cell receptor (beta chain) was identified during a study of monozygotic twins with cystic fibrosis. Study-wide findings and caveats: V usage most resembled the co-twin in 13 of 16 pairs. Nucleotide-identical clonotype sharing was significantly higher within monozygotic CF twin pairs than between unrelated CF individuals. No link emerged between shared CDR3 counts and age, concordance or severity.

The CDR3 has 14 amino acids. Trimming shortened V by 1 base and J by 3 bases, and 10 bases separated the two germline ends. The germline V gene has CDR1 SGHTA and CDR2 FQGNSA. Assay used: immunoSEQ multiplex PCR; TCRdb lists only in-frame clones, some missing. The sample holds over 30,000 clones, around nine tenths seen once. In the case of this clone: Its antigen is not identified.

Sequences were obtained from blood. The source of this sequence is a boy under 10 years old with cystic fibrosis. The chain joins TRBV7-2 to TRBJ2-7, with unresolved D. CDR3 in DNA: TGTGCCAGCAGCTTAGTTGGTAATCTCTACGAGCAGTACTTC. It codes for CASSLVGNLYEQYF.